What follows are 9 T cell receptor beta chains derived from one specimen sequenced in a study of early T cells in non-severe SARS-CoV-2 infection. TCRdb re-analysed the 5' RACE reads in MiXCR, keeping a single row per CDR3 protein. The table has fewer than 50,000 distinct CDR3 sequences, 3% to 4% seen once; the top ten hold approximately 3%. The sequenced material came from whole blood. The receptors shown here come from an adult who was a healthcare worker with PCR-confirmed SARS-CoV-2 infection or an uninfected control (not recorded which).

This clonotype was observed at least ten times. This rearrangement joins TRBV19 to TRBJ2-2, with D tentatively TRBD2 (5 bases). CDR3 length: 15 amino acids. Germline V lookup: CDR1 LNHDA, CDR2 SQIVND (reference sequence). The germline V and J ends were trimmed by 3 bases and 0 bases, with 8 bases remaining between them. CDR3 region: CASSIWRANTGELFF. The CDR3 nucleotides are TGTGCCAGTAGTATCTGGCGGGCGAACACCGGGGAGCTGTTTTTT. Using reference TRBV19 and TRBJ2-2 for the parts outside the CDR3, the full variable domain is DGGITQSPKYLFRKEGQNVTLSCEQNLNHDAMYWYRQDPGQGLRLIYYSQIVNDFQKGDIAEGYSVSREKKESFPLTVTSAQKNPTAFYLCASSIWRANTGELFFGEGSRLTVL.

The chain uses TRBV12-3 or TRBV12-4 and TRBJ1-1; the D gene is possibly TRBD1 (5 bases). Trimming removed 3 bases from V and 4 bases from J, with 9 bases in between. This CDR3 has 13 residues. The CDR3 spells CASSFTGGTEAFF. CDR3 DNA: TGTGCCAGCAGTTTTACAGGCGGCACTGAAGCTTTCTTT.

The table lists this clonotype with many counts. The chain is built from TRBV20-1 and TRBJ2-1; 7 bases match TRBD1. The CDR3 runs to 14 residues. V shed 3 bases, J shed 5 bases, and the junction held 7 bases outside the gene matches. Germline V gene data show CDR1 as DFQATT and CDR2 as SNEGSKA (reference sequence). CDR3 sequence reads: CSASEQGDHNEQFF. Written as DNA, the CDR3 is TGCAGTGCTAGTGAGCAGGGGGACCACAATGAGCAGTTCTTC.

This clonotype was seen at least ten times. The chain uses TRBV7-9 and TRBJ2-1, with TRBD2 matching 11 bases. The CDR3 extends over 15 amino acids. Germline V gene lookup returns CDR1 SEHNR and CDR2 FQNEAQ (reference sequence). V was clipped by 5 bases and J by 4 bases; unmatched bases: 4. CDR3 nucleotide sequence: TGTGCCAGCAGCGGGACTAGCGGAGCTTACAATGAGCAGTTCTTC. It is translated as CASSGTSGAYNEQFF.

This clonotype was found many times. The chain uses TRBV11-3 and TRBJ1-1; 7 nucleotides agree with TRBD1. The V gene end was trimmed by 3 bases and the J gene end by 4 bases; junction bases not matched to a gene: 2. The CDR3 covers 13 residues. CDR1 SGHNT and CDR2 YENEEA come from the germline V gene. CDR3 coding DNA: TGTGCCAGCAGCTTGACAGGGCCCACTGAAGCTTTCTTT. Translating it yields CASSLTGPTEAFF.

The V gene is TRBV5-5, the J gene TRBJ2-7; 10 nucleotides agree with TRBD2. CDR1 and CDR2 from the germline V gene are SGHKS and YYEKEE (reference sequence). CDR3 size: 14 residues. The V and J ends lost 2 bases and 1 base, in that order; junction bases with no gene match: 0. As DNA, the CDR3 is TGTGCCAGCAGCTTAGCGGGAGGGTCCTACGAGCAGTACTTC. This gives the protein CASSLAGGSYEQYF.

This rearrangement joins TRBV19 to TRBJ2-1; TRBD2 is a possible D gene (5 bases). This CDR3 is built from 12 residues. Trimming removed 6 bases at V and 8 bases at J, with 11 bases between. The V gene's germline CDR1 is LNHDA and CDR2 SQIVND (reference sequence). The CDR3 DNA sequence: TGTGCCAGTAGCCTCGGACTCGATGAGCAGTTCTTC. It translates to CASSLGLDEQFF.

This clonotype was recorded at least ten times. The chain is built from TRBV30 and TRBJ2-7; D not certain. The V gene lost 5 bases and the J gene lost 3 bases, with 11 bases spanning the gap. The germline V gene has CDR1 GTSNPN and CDR2 SVGIG (reference sequence). CDR3 length: 12 residues. CDR3: CAWGPAGYEQYF. The CDR3 DNA reads TGTGCCTGGGGGCCGGCCGGCTACGAGCAGTACTTC.

This clonotype has ten or more counts. This rearrangement joins TRBV10-3 to TRBJ2-3; tentative D call: TRBD1 (6 bases). The V end was cut by 8 bases, the J end by 1 base, with 22 bases between. Germline V CDR1 and CDR2: ENHRY, SYGVKD. The CDR3 is 17 residues long. The CDR3 DNA sequence: TGTGCCATCTCCAGGACAGAAGCAGAGGGCGGCACAGATACGCAGTATTTT. Translation: CAISRTEAEGGTDTQYF.